This T cell receptor (beta chain) stems from a study of blood T cell repertoires in COVID-19. Study in general: T cells, B-cell-depleted T cells, or PBMCs supplied cDNA or gDNA.

In the original analysis: Reference gene primer amplification in the assay estimated nucleated cell counts. Only in-frame clones appear in the TCRdb table, and some are missing; sequencing was by immunoSEQ multiplex PCR. V, J and clone size reflect that table, while D and trimming were determined from the DNA. Here the sample spans 130,000 to 150,000 clones, around 87% being singletons. Sequenced input: peripheral blood. The receptor's source is a woman in her forties with acute or convalescent COVID-19.

DNA of the CDR3: TGTGCCAGCAGCCAAGGGACTAGCGGCGAGCAGTACTTC. Translated, it gives CASSQGTSGEQYF. V and J are TRBV3-1 (or the pseudogene TRBV3-2) and TRBJ2-7; 10 bases agree with TRBD2. Germline trimming cut 1 base from V and 6 bases from J; bases unmatched to any gene: 0. The CDR3 runs to 13 residues. CDR1 is LGHDT and CDR2 is YNNKEL in the germline V gene (reference sequence).